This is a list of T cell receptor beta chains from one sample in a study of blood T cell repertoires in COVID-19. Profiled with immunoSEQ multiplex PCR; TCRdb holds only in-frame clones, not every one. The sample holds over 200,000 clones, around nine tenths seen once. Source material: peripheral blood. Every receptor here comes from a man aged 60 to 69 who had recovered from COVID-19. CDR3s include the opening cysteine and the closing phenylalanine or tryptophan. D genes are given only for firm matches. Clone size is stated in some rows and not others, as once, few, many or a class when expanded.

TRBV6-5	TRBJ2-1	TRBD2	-	TGTGCCAGCAGTTCGGGACTAGCGGGAGGGGGTGAGCAGTTCTTC	CASSSGLAGGGEQFF
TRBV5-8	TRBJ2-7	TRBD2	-	TGTGCCAGCAGATCGGGGGGGCCGTACGAGCAGTACTTC	CASRSGGPYEQYF
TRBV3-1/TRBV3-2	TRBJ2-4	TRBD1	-	TGTGCCAGCAGCCTCGACAGGGGCACTTTAGCCAAAAACATTCAGTACTTC	CASSLDRGTLAKNIQYF
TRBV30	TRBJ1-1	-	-	TGTGCCTGGACCTCGGGGGGGCGAATAGGGATGAACACTGAAGCTTTCTTT	CAWTSGGRIGMNTEAFF
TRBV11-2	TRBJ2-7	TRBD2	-	TGTGCCAGCAGCTTAAGGGGGACTAGCGGATTCGACGAGCAGTACTTC	CASSLRGTSGFDEQYF
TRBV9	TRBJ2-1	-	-	TGTGCCAGCAGCGGAGGGTTTACCTACAATGAGCAGTTCTTC	CASSGGFTYNEQFF
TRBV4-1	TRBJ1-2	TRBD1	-	TGCGCCAGCAGCCCCGTGGGCCAGGGGGCGCAGGGCTACACCTTC	CASSPVGQGAQGYTF
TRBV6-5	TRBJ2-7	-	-	TGTGCCAGCAGGCGGGACTACGAGCAGTACTTC	CASRRDYEQYF
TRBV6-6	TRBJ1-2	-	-	TGTGCCAGCAGTGGTCCGGGACAAAATGGCTACACCTTC	CASSGPGQNGYTF
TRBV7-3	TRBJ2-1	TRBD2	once	TGTGCCAGCAGCTTATCGGGACTAGCGGGCGCCGATGAGCAGTTCTTC	CASSLSGLAGADEQFF
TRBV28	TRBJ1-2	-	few	TGTGCCAGCAGTTTATCCGAGGTTCAACGCAACTATGGCTACACCTTC	CASSLSEVQRNYGYTF
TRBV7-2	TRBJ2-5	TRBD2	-	TGTGCCAGCACGGGAGGGAGGGTTGAGACCCAGTACTTC	CASTGGRVETQYF
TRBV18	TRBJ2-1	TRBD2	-	TGTGCCAGCTCACCCGGACTAGCGGCTGACAATGAGCAGTTCTTC	CASSPGLAADNEQFF
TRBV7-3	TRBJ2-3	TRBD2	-	TGTGCCAGCAGCGAGGGACTAGCCGCCCTCACAGATACGCAGTATTTT	CASSEGLAALTDTQYF
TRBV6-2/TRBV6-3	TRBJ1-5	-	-	TGTGCCAGCAGTTTAACAGGAATGAGCAATCAGCCCCAGCATTTT	CASSLTGMSNQPQHF
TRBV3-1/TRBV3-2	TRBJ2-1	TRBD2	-	TGTGCCAGCAGCCAGACTAGCGGGGGGAGCGAGCAGTTCTTC	CASSQTSGGSEQFF
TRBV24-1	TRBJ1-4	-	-	TGTGCCACCAGCAGCGAGAATGAAAAACTGTTTTTT	CATSSENEKLFF
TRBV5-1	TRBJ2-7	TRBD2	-	TGCGCCAGCAGGTCTATAGCGGGAGCGTCCTACGAGCAGTACTTC	CASRSIAGASYEQYF
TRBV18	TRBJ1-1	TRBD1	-	TGTGCCAGCTCACCAGGGACAGACACTGAAGCTTTCTTT	CASSPGTDTEAFF
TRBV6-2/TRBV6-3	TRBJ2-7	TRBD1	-	TGTGCCAGCAGCCTCCAGACAGGGGGACCCTACGAGCAGTACTTC	CASSLQTGGPYEQYF
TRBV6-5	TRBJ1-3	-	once	TGTGCCAGCAGTTACTCAGGGGTCTCTGGAAACACCATATATTTT	CASSYSGVSGNTIYF
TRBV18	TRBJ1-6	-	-	TGTGCCAGCTCACCCCAGATTGGCCAGGGCGGTGATTCACCCCTCCACTTT	CASSPQIGQGGDSPLHF
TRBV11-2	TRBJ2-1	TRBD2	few	TGTGCCAGCAGCGCCATAAGCGGGAGCTGGAATGAGCAGTTCTTC	CASSAISGSWNEQFF
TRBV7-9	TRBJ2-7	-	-	TGTGCCAGCACCCCAAATCGGGACTCCACTCTTGAGCAGTACTTC	CASTPNRDSTLEQYF